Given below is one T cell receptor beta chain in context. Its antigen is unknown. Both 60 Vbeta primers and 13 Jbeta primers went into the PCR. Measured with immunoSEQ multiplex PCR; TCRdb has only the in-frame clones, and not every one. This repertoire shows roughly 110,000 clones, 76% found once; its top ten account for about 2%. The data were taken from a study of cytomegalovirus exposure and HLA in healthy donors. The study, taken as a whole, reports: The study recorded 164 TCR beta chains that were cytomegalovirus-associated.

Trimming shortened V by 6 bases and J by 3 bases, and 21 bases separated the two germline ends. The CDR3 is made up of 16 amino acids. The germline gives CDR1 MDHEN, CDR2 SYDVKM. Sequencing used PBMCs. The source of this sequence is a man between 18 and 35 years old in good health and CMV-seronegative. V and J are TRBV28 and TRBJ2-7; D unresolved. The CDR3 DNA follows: TGTGCCAGCAGCCCCCGGGTCCGGAGATGGTTCTACGAGCAGTACTTC. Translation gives CASSPRVRRWFYEQYF. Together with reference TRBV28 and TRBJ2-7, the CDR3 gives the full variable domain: DVKVTQSSRYLVKRTGEKVFLECVQDMDHENMFWYRQDPGLGLRLIYFSYDVKMKEKGDIPEGYSVSREKKERFSLILESASTNQTSMYLCASSPRVRRWFYEQYFGPGTRLTVT.